A selection of T cell receptor beta chains follows, all from one sample in a study of blood T cell repertoires in COVID-19. The data were produced by immunoSEQ multiplex PCR, yet TCRdb's version contains in-frame clones alone and is incomplete. The top ten clones hold around 4.6% of a sample with 330,000 or so clones, over 80% of them seen once. Specimen: PBMCs or T cells enriched from blood (not recorded which). The receptors shown here come from a young man who had recovered from COVID-19. The CDR3 runs from the conserved cysteine through the conserved F or W. D genes are given only for firm matches. Clone size is stated in some rows and not others, as once, few, many or a class when expanded.

abundance: NA; d_gene: TRBD1; len: 15; v_gene: TRBV5-1; j_gene: TRBJ1-6; CDR3nt: TGCGCCAGCAGCTTAGGACAGGGTAGTAATTCACCCCTCCACTTT; CDR3aa: CASSLGQGSNSPLHF
abundance: few; d_gene: NA; len: 15; v_gene: TRBV29-1; j_gene: TRBJ2-7; CDR3nt: TGCAGCGTTGAAGATCGGTGGGGAGGGGGCTACGAGCAGTACTTC; CDR3aa: CSVEDRWGGGYEQYF
abundance: once; d_gene: NA; len: 15; v_gene: TRBV27; j_gene: TRBJ2-7; CDR3nt: TGTGCCAGCGGACGTGTGGGGGAGGTCTCCTACGAGCAGTACTTC; CDR3aa: CASGRVGEVSYEQYF
abundance: NA; d_gene: NA; len: 13; v_gene: TRBV4-1; j_gene: TRBJ2-7; CDR3nt: TGCGCCAGCAGCCAAGGAACAGGGCTGGAGCAGTACTTC; CDR3aa: CASSQGTGLEQYF
abundance: NA; d_gene: TRBD1; len: 14; v_gene: TRBV25-1; j_gene: TRBJ1-6; CDR3nt: TGTGCCAGCAGTGATATACAGGGGTTGGGACCCCTCCACTTT; CDR3aa: CASSDIQGLGPLHF
abundance: NA; d_gene: NA; len: 13; v_gene: TRBV6-5; j_gene: TRBJ1-2; CDR3nt: TGTGCCAGCAGTTACTCAGGGGGCTATGGCTACACCTTC; CDR3aa: CASSYSGGYGYTF
abundance: NA; d_gene: NA; len: 14; v_gene: TRBV5-1; j_gene: TRBJ1-2; CDR3nt: TGCGCCAGCAGCTTGTACACAGGAAACTATGGCTACACCTTC; CDR3aa: CASSLYTGNYGYTF
abundance: NA; d_gene: TRBD1; len: 17; v_gene: TRBV11-2; j_gene: TRBJ2-4; CDR3nt: TGTGCCAGCAGCTTATTTGGGGAACAGGGGGCCAAAAACATTCAGTACTTC; CDR3aa: CASSLFGEQGAKNIQYF
abundance: NA; d_gene: TRBD1; len: 15; v_gene: TRBV10-3; j_gene: TRBJ1-2; CDR3nt: TGTGCCATCAGCGAGGACAGGAGCAGTTGGAGTGGCTACACCTTC; CDR3aa: CAISEDRSSWSGYTF
abundance: NA; d_gene: NA; len: 14; v_gene: TRBV3-1/TRBV3-2; j_gene: TRBJ2-7; CDR3nt: TGTGCCAGCAGCCAAAACCTGAAGGACTCCGAGCAGTACTTC; CDR3aa: CASSQNLKDSEQYF
abundance: NA; d_gene: TRBD1; len: 17; v_gene: TRBV4-2; j_gene: TRBJ2-1; CDR3nt: TGTGCCAGCAGCCAAGGGGAAGGACAGGGGACATACAATGAGCAGTTCTTC; CDR3aa: CASSQGEGQGTYNEQFF
abundance: NA; d_gene: TRBD1; len: 12; v_gene: TRBV30; j_gene: TRBJ1-2; CDR3nt: TGTGCCTGGAGTAACAGGGGCGGTGGCTACACCTTC; CDR3aa: CAWSNRGGGYTF
abundance: NA; d_gene: NA; len: 15; v_gene: TRBV18; j_gene: TRBJ1-2; CDR3nt: TGTGCCAGCTCAACTAACACGGGGACAAGCGGTGGCTACACCTTC; CDR3aa: CASSTNTGTSGGYTF
abundance: NA; d_gene: TRBD1; len: 15; v_gene: TRBV28; j_gene: TRBJ2-3; CDR3nt: TGTGCCAGCAGTCCCACTGGACAGGGGACAGATACGCAGTATTTT; CDR3aa: CASSPTGQGTDTQYF
abundance: NA; d_gene: TRBD1; len: 16; v_gene: TRBV24-1; j_gene: TRBJ2-7; CDR3nt: TGTGCCACCAGTGATTTTTCGACAGGGGGGTCCTACGAGCAGTACTTC; CDR3aa: CATSDFSTGGSYEQYF
abundance: NA; d_gene: NA; len: 14; v_gene: TRBV6-5; j_gene: TRBJ1-2; CDR3nt: TGTGCCAGCAGTTACGGGGGGGACCTATATGGCTACACCTTC; CDR3aa: CASSYGGDLYGYTF
abundance: NA; d_gene: NA; len: 11; v_gene: TRBV14; j_gene: TRBJ2-1; CDR3nt: TGTGCCAGCAGCCAGGGACTCAAGCAGTTCTTC; CDR3aa: CASSQGLKQFF
abundance: NA; d_gene: NA; len: 12; v_gene: TRBV5-1; j_gene: TRBJ2-2; CDR3nt: TGCGCCAGCAGGCGCCCCACCGGGGAGCTGTTTTTT; CDR3aa: CASRRPTGELFF
abundance: NA; d_gene: NA; len: 13; v_gene: TRBV7-8; j_gene: TRBJ1-5; CDR3nt: TGTGCCAGCAGCTTGCGGGAGCGTCAGCCCCAGCATTTT; CDR3aa: CASSLRERQPQHF
abundance: NA; d_gene: NA; len: 16; v_gene: TRBV19; j_gene: TRBJ1-6; CDR3nt: TGTGCCAGTAGGGGTTCCTGGACAGCTTATAATTCACCCCTCCACTTT; CDR3aa: CASRGSWTAYNSPLHF
abundance: once; d_gene: NA; len: 14; v_gene: TRBV5-1; j_gene: TRBJ2-7; CDR3nt: TGCGCCAGCAGCCGACTTGGGCAGGGCGACGAGCAGTACTTC; CDR3aa: CASSRLGQGDEQYF
abundance: NA; d_gene: NA; len: 16; v_gene: TRBV18; j_gene: TRBJ2-2; CDR3nt: TGTGCCAGCTCACCCCAGCGGGCCGCGAACACCGGGGAGCTGTTTTTT; CDR3aa: CASSPQRAANTGELFF
abundance: NA; d_gene: TRBD1; len: 14; v_gene: TRBV28; j_gene: TRBJ1-5; CDR3nt: TGTGCCAGCAGGACAGGGGAAGTCAATCAGCCCCAGCATTTT; CDR3aa: CASRTGEVNQPQHF
abundance: NA; d_gene: NA; len: 17; v_gene: TRBV19; j_gene: TRBJ1-1; CDR3nt: TGTGCCAGTAGTATGAGGTACGGAGAATCTATGAACACTGAAGCTTTCTTT; CDR3aa: CASSMRYGESMNTEAFF
abundance: NA; d_gene: TRBD1; len: 15; v_gene: TRBV28; j_gene: TRBJ1-5; CDR3nt: TGTGCCAGTGTCCTCAGCCCGCCAGGGGGTCAGCCCCAGCATTTT; CDR3aa: CASVLSPPGGQPQHF
abundance: NA; d_gene: NA; len: 15; v_gene: TRBV21-1; j_gene: TRBJ2-2; CDR3nt: TGTGCCAGCACTTCAAGGACAGAGAACACCGGGGAGCTGTTTTTT; CDR3aa: CASTSRTENTGELFF
abundance: NA; d_gene: NA; len: 14; v_gene: TRBV28; j_gene: TRBJ1-1; CDR3nt: TGTGCCAGCAGTTTATTACGACAGAACACTGAAGCTTTCTTT; CDR3aa: CASSLLRQNTEAFF
abundance: NA; d_gene: NA; len: 14; v_gene: TRBV11-2; j_gene: TRBJ2-3; CDR3nt: TGTGCCAGCAGCTTAGCCGCCAGGACAGATACGCAGTATTTT; CDR3aa: CASSLAARTDTQYF
abundance: NA; d_gene: NA; len: 14; v_gene: TRBV18; j_gene: TRBJ1-4; CDR3nt: TGTGCCAGCTCTATCGGTGCAACTAATGAAAAACTGTTTTTT; CDR3aa: CASSIGATNEKLFF
abundance: NA; d_gene: NA; len: 14; v_gene: TRBV7-9; j_gene: TRBJ1-1; CDR3nt: TGTGCCAGCAGCTTATTGGGGGGGAACACTGAAGCTTTCTTT; CDR3aa: CASSLLGGNTEAFF
abundance: NA; d_gene: NA; len: 15; v_gene: TRBV29-1; j_gene: TRBJ1-1; CDR3nt: TGCAGCGTTGAAAATAGGGGCCAGGGTCACACTGAAGCTTTCTTT; CDR3aa: CSVENRGQGHTEAFF
abundance: NA; d_gene: NA; len: 14; v_gene: TRBV5-5; j_gene: TRBJ1-1; CDR3nt: TGTGCCAGCAGCTTGGGGCAGGTGAACACTGAAGCTTTCTTT; CDR3aa: CASSLGQVNTEAFF
abundance: NA; d_gene: NA; len: 16; v_gene: TRBV11-2; j_gene: TRBJ1-4; CDR3nt: TGTGCCAGCAGCTTAGAATTCCGGGGATCGAATCGGAAACTGTTTTTT; CDR3aa: CASSLEFRGSNRKLFF
abundance: NA; d_gene: TRBD1; len: 14; v_gene: TRBV10-3; j_gene: TRBJ2-7; CDR3nt: TGTGCCATCAGCCCCGGGACAGGGGCCTACGAGCAGTACTTC; CDR3aa: CAISPGTGAYEQYF
abundance: few; d_gene: NA; len: 18; v_gene: TRBV4-2; j_gene: TRBJ2-3; CDR3nt: TGTGCCAGCAGCCAAGGCCTACGGCGGGCGGATCACACAGATACGCAGTATTTT; CDR3aa: CASSQGLRRADHTDTQYF
abundance: once; d_gene: NA; len: 14; v_gene: TRBV28; j_gene: TRBJ1-2; CDR3nt: TGTGCCAGCAGTCCCCCGGGGGTTGAGTATGGCTACACCTTC; CDR3aa: CASSPPGVEYGYTF
abundance: NA; d_gene: TRBD1; len: 14; v_gene: TRBV27; j_gene: TRBJ2-7; CDR3nt: TGTGCCAGCAGGACCAGACAGGGAAGGAACGAGCAGTACTTC; CDR3aa: CASRTRQGRNEQYF
abundance: NA; d_gene: NA; len: 14; v_gene: TRBV6-5; j_gene: TRBJ1-2; CDR3nt: TGTGCCACACAGGGACGTGGGTCGAACTATGGCTACACCTTC; CDR3aa: CATQGRGSNYGYTF
abundance: NA; d_gene: TRBD1; len: 15; v_gene: TRBV5-4; j_gene: TRBJ2-7; CDR3nt: TGTGCCAGCAGCTTAAGGACAGGTGTTTCCTACGAGCAGTACTTC; CDR3aa: CASSLRTGVSYEQYF
abundance: NA; d_gene: NA; len: 13; v_gene: TRBV20-1; j_gene: TRBJ1-2; CDR3nt: TGCAGTGCTAGTTGGACAGCTAACTATGGCTACACCTTC; CDR3aa: CSASWTANYGYTF
abundance: NA; d_gene: NA; len: 16; v_gene: TRBV15; j_gene: TRBJ1-4; CDR3nt: TGTGCCACCAGCAGACTGGAGATTGCAACTAATGAAAAACTGTTTTTT; CDR3aa: CATSRLEIATNEKLFF
abundance: NA; d_gene: TRBD2; len: 16; v_gene: TRBV27; j_gene: TRBJ2-1; CDR3nt: TGTGCCAGCAGTTTTTTAGCGGGGACCTCCTACAATGAGCAGTTCTTC; CDR3aa: CASSFLAGTSYNEQFF
abundance: few; d_gene: TRBD1; len: 13; v_gene: TRBV28; j_gene: TRBJ1-4; CDR3nt: TGTGCCACCCGGGACAGAACTAATGAAAAACTGTTTTTT; CDR3aa: CATRDRTNEKLFF
abundance: NA; d_gene: TRBD1; len: 15; v_gene: TRBV19; j_gene: TRBJ2-1; CDR3nt: TGTGCCAGTAGTTTCGGGACAGGGGGGTACAATGAGCAGTTCTTC; CDR3aa: CASSFGTGGYNEQFF
abundance: NA; d_gene: TRBD2; len: 16; v_gene: TRBV5-4; j_gene: TRBJ2-7; CDR3nt: TGTGCCAGCAGCTCCCGGGGGGTCTGGGCCCCCTACGAGCAGTACTTC; CDR3aa: CASSSRGVWAPYEQYF
abundance: NA; d_gene: NA; len: 15; v_gene: TRBV5-4; j_gene: TRBJ1-3; CDR3nt: TGTGCCAGCAGCTTATACGGGAGCTCTGGAAACACCATATATTTT; CDR3aa: CASSLYGSSGNTIYF
abundance: NA; d_gene: NA; len: 15; v_gene: TRBV7-9; j_gene: TRBJ2-3; CDR3nt: TGTGCCAGCAGCTTTGGTCGCAAAACTACAAGTACGCAGTATTTT; CDR3aa: CASSFGRKTTSTQYF
abundance: NA; d_gene: NA; len: 14; v_gene: TRBV5-1; j_gene: TRBJ1-4; CDR3nt: TGCGCCAGCAGCCAGGGGAACTCACGTGAAAAACTGTTTTTT; CDR3aa: CASSQGNSREKLFF
abundance: NA; d_gene: NA; len: 11; v_gene: TRBV29-1; j_gene: TRBJ1-4; CDR3nt: TGCAGCGTTCAGACTAATGAAAAACTGTTTTTT; CDR3aa: CSVQTNEKLFF
abundance: NA; d_gene: TRBD2; len: 16; v_gene: TRBV27; j_gene: TRBJ2-3; CDR3nt: TGTGCCAGCAGTCCCTATTCCGGGACTAGCCCCGATACGCAGTATTTT; CDR3aa: CASSPYSGTSPDTQYF
abundance: NA; d_gene: TRBD1; len: 16; v_gene: TRBV28; j_gene: TRBJ2-5; CDR3nt: TGTGCCAGCAGTTTTCCTCGGACAGGGTGGCAAGAGACCCAGTACTTC; CDR3aa: CASSFPRTGWQETQYF
abundance: once; d_gene: NA; len: 13; v_gene: TRBV6-5; j_gene: TRBJ1-1; CDR3nt: TGTGCCAGCAGCTACCTGGGACTCACTGAAGCTTTCTTT; CDR3aa: CASSYLGLTEAFF
abundance: once; d_gene: NA; len: 14; v_gene: TRBV28; j_gene: TRBJ1-6; CDR3nt: TGTGCCAGCAGTTTAGGACAAGTCAACTCACCCCTCCACTTT; CDR3aa: CASSLGQVNSPLHF